These 7 T cell receptor beta chains came from one sample sequenced in a study of response to subunit inactivated influenza vaccine (dated by TCRdb to between 2018 and 2020). Library preparation employed RT-PCR. Data came from an Illumina HiSeq 2500. TCRdb trimmed public reads at Q25 via fastp, called clones via MiXCR and kept in-frame beta chains. Every entry covers one CDR3 protein and lists the most common genes and DNA from its rows. The sample table lists around 750,000 distinct CDR3 sequences, approximately 21% of them with a count of one. The top ten clonotypes cover about 9.4% of the sample. The starting material was PBMCs from blood, obtained 5 days after vaccination. These receptors originate from a middle-aged man who received an inactivated influenza vaccine. Donor details come from another sample of the same person, matched by shared clones.

The CDR3 region is CASRARSGGFSGETQYF. The CDR3 DNA reads TGTGCCAGCAGGGCACGGAGCGGGGGGTTTTCGGGAGAGACCCAGTACTTC. The chain couples TRBV12-3 or TRBV12-4 to TRBJ2-5; 9 positions match TRBD2. This CDR3 is 17 amino acids long. V lost 6 bases to trimming and J lost 4 bases; unmatched junction nucleotides: 15.

This chain joins TRBV7-9 and TRBJ2-2, with no clear D. The V gene lost 6 bases and the J gene lost 6 bases, with 20 bases spanning the gap. Germline assignment: CDR1 SEHNR and CDR2 FQNEAQ (reference sequence). The CDR3 totals 16 residues. CDR3 protein: CASSSRNRITSGELFF. In DNA, the CDR3 is TGTGCCAGCAGTTCTAGGAATCGCATTACCTCCGGGGAGCTGTTTTTT.

The chain couples TRBV20-1 to TRBJ1-5; 9 nucleotides align to TRBD1. The germline CDR1 and CDR2 sequences are DFQATT and SNEGSKA (reference sequence). The CDR3 is 14 amino acids. With 3 bases clipped from V and 5 bases from J, the junction kept 5 bases outside the gene matches. The CDR3 loop is CSARGDRDYQPQHF. As DNA, the CDR3 is TGCAGTGCTAGGGGGGACAGGGATTATCAGCCCCAGCATTTT.

V is TRBV20-1 and J is TRBJ2-3, with TRBD1 matching 9 bases. J gave up 3 bases and V 3 bases, and 10 bases lay outside the gene matches. Germline CDR1 and CDR2: DFQATT and SNEGSKA (reference sequence). The length of the CDR3 is 16 residues. The DNA for the CDR3 is TGCAGTGCTAGTAGATCCGGGACAGGGAGAACAGATACGCAGTATTTT. It translates to CSASRSGTGRTDTQYF.

The genes are TRBV19 and TRBJ1-2; TRBD1 agrees at 8 bases. With V trimmed by 9 bases and J by 1 base, 4 bases remained unmatched. This CDR3 contains 13 residues. Germline CDR1 and CDR2: LNHDA and SQIVND (reference sequence). The CDR3 loop reads CASTQGDNYGYTF. The CDR3 coding sequence is TGTGCCAGCACACAGGGGGATAACTATGGCTACACCTTC.

This clonotype has more than one count but fewer than ten. This chain connects TRBV7-9 to TRBJ2-1, with D possibly being TRBD2 (5 bases). V gave up 4 bases and J gave up 8 bases, with 21 bases separating them. There are 16 residues in the CDR3. In germline, CDR1 is SEHNR, CDR2 FQNEAQ (reference sequence). CDR3 in DNA: TGTGCCAGCAGCTCCGCCGTTTGGGCGGGTTTGGATGAGCAGTTCTTC. Its protein is CASSSAVWAGLDEQFF.

This clonotype appeared a few times. The rearrangement joins TRBV18 to TRBJ2-1; weak D call: TRBD1 (5 bases). Germline loops: CDR1 KGHSH, CDR2 LQKENI. Trimming took off 2 bases at V and 6 bases at J, with 8 bases between the two ends. The CDR3 is 13 amino acids. The CDR3 is CASSPRQTNEQFF. The DNA of the CDR3 is TGTGCCAGCTCACCAAGACAGACCAATGAGCAGTTCTTC.